One TCR beta chain is described in this entry. Its antigen remains unidentified. The investigators reverse transcribed all of the isolated RNA, so they sequenced expressed TCRB transcripts. Clones were read by immunoSEQ multiplex PCR, and TCRdb kept only the in-frame ones, dropping some. The table has 500,000 to 850,000 clones, around 15% seen once. This entry is derived from a study of beta chain features in type 1 diabetes. This CDR3 region has 12 residues. The V end was cut by 3 bases, the J end by 3 bases, with 5 bases between. Germline CDR1 and CDR2: SEHNR and FQNEAQ (reference sequence). Study-wide findings and caveats: A definitive answer on HLA type influencing TCRB rearrangement was not reached here. A moderate, significant TCRB CDR3 shortening appeared in type 1 diabetes across four CD4+ subsets.

The material sequenced was naive CD4+ T cells from blood. The TCR originated in a man between 18 and 35 years old with type 1 diabetes. The rearrangement joins TRBV7-9 to TRBJ2-5; maybe TRBD1 (5 bases). CDR3 sequence: CASSLTEETQYF. CDR3 DNA: TGTGCCAGCAGCTTGACAGAAGAGACCCAGTACTTC.